This entry lists 8 T cell receptor beta chains sequenced from one sample in a study of CXCR3-negative and CXCR3-positive naive CD8 T cells. 5' RACE with UMI labels generated the TRB cDNA libraries. After re-calling the 5' RACE reads, TCRdb lists one entry per CDR3 protein, DNA absent. Here the sample table reports over 100,000 distinct CDR3 sequences. The sequencing input was naive CXCR3- CD8+ T cells from blood. Subset denoted: CD45RO-CCR7+CD27+CD95- naive CD8+ T cells lacking CXCR3 (TNR3-). Receptors were obtained from a human donor in good health. Some clones in this sample may be carry-over from other donors' samples.

This sequence joins TRBV20-1 and TRBJ2-7; TCRdb's D gene call, TRBD1, goes unchecked for lack of DNA. This CDR3 comprises 14 residues. Germline V CDR1 and CDR2: DFQATT, SNEGSKA (reference sequence). The CDR3 loop is CSARVAGQVYEQYF.

The chain is built from TRBV12-5 and TRBJ2-1; TCRdb proposes TRBD2, but this gene call is untestable without DNA. The germline V gene encodes CDR1 LGHNT and CDR2 FRNRAP. CDR3 size: 15 residues. The CDR3 region is CASAGTSGIYNEQFF.

This chain connects TRBV7-2 to TRBJ2-3; TCRdb gives TRBD1 as the D gene, but with no DNA this cannot be confirmed. Germline V gene lookup returns CDR1 SGHTA and CDR2 FQGNSA. This CDR3 is 16 amino acids long. The CDR3 loop is CASSRGQVPSTDTQYF. Variable domain in full (rest from reference TRBV7-2 and TRBJ2-3): GAGVSQSPSNKVTEKGKDVELRCDPISGHTALYWYRQSLGQGLEFLIYFQGNSAPDKSGLPSDRFSAERTGGSVSTLTIQRTQQEDSAVYLCASSRGQVPSTDTQYFGPGTRLTVL.

V usage is TRBV28 and J usage is TRBJ2-1; TCRdb's D gene call, TRBD1, goes unchecked for lack of DNA. CDR3 length: 13 amino acids. Germline V gene sequence: CDR1 MDHEN, CDR2 SYDVKM. This chain's CDR3 is CASSLGGRNEQFF. The full variable domain, with the rest looked up from reference TRBV28 and TRBJ2-1, is DVKVTQSSRYLVKRTGEKVFLECVQDMDHENMFWYRQDPGLGLRLIYFSYDVKMKEKGDIPEGYSVSREKKERFSLILESASTNQTSMYLCASSLGGRNEQFFGPGTRLTVL.

V is TRBV3-1 and J is TRBJ2-5. CDR3 length: 16 residues. Germline V CDR1 and CDR2: LGHDT, YNNKEL (reference sequence). The chain's CDR3 is CASSQFRSDGQETQYF.

V usage is TRBV27 and J usage is TRBJ1-6. CDR3 length: 12 residues. Germline V lookup: CDR1 MNHEY, CDR2 SMNVEV (reference sequence). This chain's CDR3 is CASQRGGRPLHF.

This chain connects TRBV5-1 to TRBJ2-7; no DNA is available, so the TRBD1 call from TCRdb remains unchecked. The CDR3 sequence is 13 residues long. Germline CDR1 SGHRS, CDR2 YFSETQ. CDR3 sequence reads: CASKGATSYEQYF.

The chain is built from TRBV29-1 and TRBJ1-1. CDR1 and CDR2 (germline): SQVTM, ANQGSEA. There are 12 residues in the CDR3. The CDR3 region is CSVDSPGQGAFF.